This is a list of T cell receptor beta chains from one sample in a study of spatial heterogeneity in lung cancer. MiXCR was run by TCRdb on the 5' RACE reads, yielding one entry per CDR3 protein. This table has about 29,000 distinct CDR3 sequences, less than 11% appearing once. The sample consisted of PBMCs, taken at follow-up. These receptors were taken from a female donor with early-stage non-small cell lung cancer. Each CDR3 is given with its conserved first and last residue. Each record gives: CDR3 DNA, CDR3 protein, clone size, J gene, D gene, V gene. A D gene is named only where the DNA matches it firmly. Not every row has a clone size; where given, it reads once, few, many or a size class.

cdr3_nt: TGTGCCAGCAGTGTGGGCAATGAGCAGTTCTTC; cdr3_aa: CASSVGNEQFF; clone_size: few; j_call: TRBJ2-1; d_call: .; v_call: TRBV2
cdr3_nt: TGCAGTGCTAGCGGACTAGAAGGGGCCCAGTACTTC; cdr3_aa: CSASGLEGAQYF; clone_size: .; j_call: TRBJ2-5; d_call: TRBD2; v_call: TRBV20-1
cdr3_nt: TGCGCCAGCAGCCAGGTACCCGACAGGGGGCCCGGGGAGCTGTTTTTT; cdr3_aa: CASSQVPDRGPGELFF; clone_size: many; j_call: TRBJ2-2; d_call: TRBD1; v_call: TRBV4-1
cdr3_nt: TGCAGCGTTGGGACAGGGGGCACTGAAGCTTTCTTT; cdr3_aa: CSVGTGGTEAFF; clone_size: few; j_call: TRBJ1-1; d_call: TRBD1; v_call: TRBV29-1
cdr3_nt: TGTGCCAGCAGCTTAGGGGTCAGAACTGAAGCTTTCTTT; cdr3_aa: CASSLGVRTEAFF; clone_size: .; j_call: TRBJ1-1; d_call: .; v_call: TRBV7-2
cdr3_nt: TGTGCCAGCAGTACCCGTCGACTAGCGGGGGATCTGGGTACGCAGTATTTT; cdr3_aa: CASSTRRLAGDLGTQYF; clone_size: .; j_call: TRBJ2-3; d_call: TRBD2; v_call: TRBV28
cdr3_nt: TGTGCCAGCAGTGATATGAAGTACAATGAGCAGTTCTTC; cdr3_aa: CASSDMKYNEQFF; clone_size: few; j_call: TRBJ2-1; d_call: .; v_call: TRBV2
cdr3_nt: TGTGCCAGCAGCCTTTTTCTGGGGGCTGGCACTGAAGCTTTCTTT; cdr3_aa: CASSLFLGAGTEAFF; clone_size: few; j_call: TRBJ1-1; d_call: .; v_call: TRBV4-2
cdr3_nt: TGCGCCAGCAGCTTGGGGGCCGGGACAGGAGATGAAAAACTGTTTTTT; cdr3_aa: CASSLGAGTGDEKLFF; clone_size: .; j_call: TRBJ1-4; d_call: TRBD1; v_call: TRBV5-1
cdr3_nt: TGTGCCAGCGGGGGACTCTCCTACGAGCAGTACTTC; cdr3_aa: CASGGLSYEQYF; clone_size: few; j_call: TRBJ2-7; d_call: .; v_call: TRBV14
cdr3_nt: TGTGCCAGCTCAAATCGGGGGGCGAGCACAGATACGCAGTATTTT; cdr3_aa: CASSNRGASTDTQYF; clone_size: many; j_call: TRBJ2-3; d_call: .; v_call: TRBV18
cdr3_nt: TGCGCCAGCAGGGACAACCTAGCGGGGGGAAGCAATGAGCAGTTCTTC; cdr3_aa: CASRDNLAGGSNEQFF; clone_size: .; j_call: TRBJ2-1; d_call: TRBD2; v_call: TRBV5-1
cdr3_nt: TGTGCCAGCAGGAGCGGGACAGGGGATTACAATGAGCAGTTCTTC; cdr3_aa: CASRSGTGDYNEQFF; clone_size: many; j_call: TRBJ2-1; d_call: TRBD1; v_call: TRBV12-3/TRBV12-4
cdr3_nt: TGTGCCAGTGGGGACAGGGTAAATTCACCCCTCCACTTT; cdr3_aa: CASGDRVNSPLHF; clone_size: many; j_call: TRBJ1-6; d_call: TRBD1; v_call: TRBV27
cdr3_nt: TGCAGCGTTGAAGACGGTGAGAACACTGAAGCTTTCTTT; cdr3_aa: CSVEDGENTEAFF; clone_size: .; j_call: TRBJ1-1; d_call: .; v_call: TRBV29-1
cdr3_nt: TGTGCCAGCAGCTTAGAGGGTTGGGGGCCTCAATATGGCTACACCTTC; cdr3_aa: CASSLEGWGPQYGYTF; clone_size: many; j_call: TRBJ1-2; d_call: .; v_call: TRBV7-9
cdr3_nt: TGTGCCAGCAGTCCCCGGGACAACTCCTACGAGCAGTACTTC; cdr3_aa: CASSPRDNSYEQYF; clone_size: many; j_call: TRBJ2-7; d_call: .; v_call: TRBV28
cdr3_nt: TGTGCCAGCACCTCGGGACAGGGCTTCTACAATGAGCAGTTCTTC; cdr3_aa: CASTSGQGFYNEQFF; clone_size: .; j_call: TRBJ2-1; d_call: TRBD1; v_call: TRBV12-3/TRBV12-4
cdr3_nt: TGTGCCAGCAGTTTTTCGGGGGGCACTCAGCCCCAGCATTTT; cdr3_aa: CASSFSGGTQPQHF; clone_size: .; j_call: TRBJ1-5; d_call: .; v_call: TRBV12-3/TRBV12-4
cdr3_nt: TGCGCCAGCAGCCAGCCCGTAACGGCCTATGGCTACACCTTC; cdr3_aa: CASSQPVTAYGYTF; clone_size: many; j_call: TRBJ1-2; d_call: .; v_call: TRBV4-1
cdr3_nt: TGTGCTAGTGGTTCGAATTTAGGACGGAGCAATCAGCCCCAGCATTTT; cdr3_aa: CASGSNLGRSNQPQHF; clone_size: few; j_call: TRBJ1-5; d_call: .; v_call: TRBV12-5
cdr3_nt: TGTGCCAGCAGCTTAGAAGCCCCTCCCGGACACGGGAACACCGGGGAGCTGTTTTTT; cdr3_aa: CASSLEAPPGHGNTGELFF; clone_size: .; j_call: TRBJ2-2; d_call: .; v_call: TRBV7-9
cdr3_nt: TGTGCCAGTAGTTTGGGGCCCGGGACAGATACGCAGTATTTT; cdr3_aa: CASSLGPGTDTQYF; clone_size: many; j_call: TRBJ2-3; d_call: .; v_call: TRBV19
cdr3_nt: TGTGCCAGCAGTCCCGGGACAGAGCGCGAGCAGTACTTC; cdr3_aa: CASSPGTEREQYF; clone_size: few; j_call: TRBJ2-7; d_call: TRBD1; v_call: TRBV7-2
cdr3_nt: TGTGCCAGCAGGAGAGAGGTCTCCTATAATTCACCCCTCCACTTT; cdr3_aa: CASRREVSYNSPLHF; clone_size: .; j_call: TRBJ1-6; d_call: .; v_call: TRBV2
cdr3_nt: TGCAGTGCTAGGAGCGGGGGGGCCGGCAAAAACATTCAGTACTTC; cdr3_aa: CSARSGGAGKNIQYF; clone_size: .; j_call: TRBJ2-4; d_call: TRBD2; v_call: TRBV20-1
cdr3_nt: TGTGCCAGCAGTTTATTGGCGGGAGATACGCAGTATTTT; cdr3_aa: CASSLLAGDTQYF; clone_size: once; j_call: TRBJ2-3; d_call: .; v_call: TRBV27
cdr3_nt: TGCGCCAGCAGCCAAGCCAGTAAGGAGACCCAGTACTTC; cdr3_aa: CASSQASKETQYF; clone_size: many; j_call: TRBJ2-5; d_call: .; v_call: TRBV4-3
cdr3_nt: TGTGCCAGCAGCACCCGGACAGGGATCGGAAAGACCCAGTACTTC; cdr3_aa: CASSTRTGIGKTQYF; clone_size: .; j_call: TRBJ2-5; d_call: TRBD1; v_call: TRBV5-4
cdr3_nt: TGTGCCAGCAGTGATGAGCATTACAATGAGCAGTTCTTC; cdr3_aa: CASSDEHYNEQFF; clone_size: .; j_call: TRBJ2-1; d_call: .; v_call: TRBV2
cdr3_nt: TGTGCCAGCAGCTTGGGCGACTACGAGCAGTACTTC; cdr3_aa: CASSLGDYEQYF; clone_size: many; j_call: TRBJ2-7; d_call: .; v_call: TRBV5-6
cdr3_nt: TGTGCCAGCAGTTACGAGAGGGCCCAAGAGACCCAGTACTTC; cdr3_aa: CASSYERAQETQYF; clone_size: .; j_call: TRBJ2-5; d_call: .; v_call: TRBV6-5
cdr3_nt: TGTGCCAGCAGTGACCCCACTAGCGGGGGGATCTACAATGAGCAGTTCTTC; cdr3_aa: CASSDPTSGGIYNEQFF; clone_size: few; j_call: TRBJ2-1; d_call: TRBD2; v_call: TRBV2
cdr3_nt: TGTGCCAGCAGGCCGGGACCAACTAATGAAAAACTGTTTTTT; cdr3_aa: CASRPGPTNEKLFF; clone_size: .; j_call: TRBJ1-4; d_call: .; v_call: TRBV28
cdr3_nt: TGCAGCGTTGTGGTCGGGGACAGGGTACCCCCCTATGGCTACACCTTC; cdr3_aa: CSVVVGDRVPPYGYTF; clone_size: many; j_call: TRBJ1-2; d_call: TRBD1; v_call: TRBV29-1
cdr3_nt: TGTGCCAGCAGTCGAGGGACCAGGGGTAATCAGCCCCAGCATTTT; cdr3_aa: CASSRGTRGNQPQHF; clone_size: many; j_call: TRBJ1-5; d_call: .; v_call: TRBV12-3/TRBV12-4
cdr3_nt: TGTGCCAGCTCACCACGTTACAGACACACAGATACGCAGTATTTT; cdr3_aa: CASSPRYRHTDTQYF; clone_size: many; j_call: TRBJ2-3; d_call: .; v_call: TRBV18
cdr3_nt: TGCAGCGTTGAAGCCACTACGTCAGGGCCTATGGGAGAACTGTTTTTT; cdr3_aa: CSVEATTSGPMGELFF; clone_size: many; j_call: TRBJ1-4; d_call: .; v_call: TRBV29-1
cdr3_nt: TGTGCCAGCAGCCCAGGACAGGGGGCCTCCTACGAGCAGTACTTC; cdr3_aa: CASSPGQGASYEQYF; clone_size: .; j_call: TRBJ2-7; d_call: TRBD1; v_call: TRBV5-6
cdr3_nt: TGTGCCAGCAGTTTAAGTGGGGGAGACACTGAAGCTTTCTTT; cdr3_aa: CASSLSGGDTEAFF; clone_size: many; j_call: TRBJ1-1; d_call: .; v_call: TRBV28
cdr3_nt: TGTGCCAGCAGCTTAGACAGGGGGACCGATGGCTACACCTTC; cdr3_aa: CASSLDRGTDGYTF; clone_size: .; j_call: TRBJ1-2; d_call: TRBD1; v_call: TRBV7-8
cdr3_nt: TGTGCCAGCAGGGGAGACAGCATTAATGAAAAACTGTTTTTT; cdr3_aa: CASRGDSINEKLFF; clone_size: .; j_call: TRBJ1-4; d_call: .; v_call: TRBV2
cdr3_nt: TGTGCCAGCAGCCGTAGACCGGGAAGCGGCGAAAAACTGTTTTTT; cdr3_aa: CASSRRPGSGEKLFF; clone_size: many; j_call: TRBJ1-4; d_call: .; v_call: TRBV14
cdr3_nt: TGTGCCAGCAGCGGTGTCCCATCCTACGAGCAGTACTTC; cdr3_aa: CASSGVPSYEQYF; clone_size: .; j_call: TRBJ2-7; d_call: .; v_call: TRBV9
cdr3_nt: TGTGCCAGCAGCCCTGGGACAGGTTTATACGAGCAGTACTTC; cdr3_aa: CASSPGTGLYEQYF; clone_size: few; j_call: TRBJ2-7; d_call: TRBD1; v_call: TRBV7-9
cdr3_nt: TGTGCCAGCAGCCCGGGACTCGGGACCCAGTACTTC; cdr3_aa: CASSPGLGTQYF; clone_size: .; j_call: TRBJ2-5; d_call: .; v_call: TRBV5-4
cdr3_nt: TGCGCCAGCAGCTTTTACAGGGATTGCACCGGGGAGCTGTTTTTT; cdr3_aa: CASSFYRDCTGELFF; clone_size: .; j_call: TRBJ2-2; d_call: .; v_call: TRBV5-1
cdr3_nt: TGCAGTGCAGATCGACAGGGCCTCTCTTACGAGCAGTACTTC; cdr3_aa: CSADRQGLSYEQYF; clone_size: .; j_call: TRBJ2-7; d_call: TRBD1; v_call: TRBV20-1
cdr3_nt: TGTGCCAGCAGCTTAACGGCGGGGGATGAAGCTTTCTTT; cdr3_aa: CASSLTAGDEAFF; clone_size: many; j_call: TRBJ1-1; d_call: .; v_call: TRBV7-9
cdr3_nt: TGTGCCATCAGCGGAAGGGAGCGAGATGCTTCTAACTATGGCTACACCTTC; cdr3_aa: CAISGRERDASNYGYTF; clone_size: .; j_call: TRBJ1-2; d_call: .; v_call: TRBV10-3
cdr3_nt: TGTGCCAGCAGCTTAGTTCAGGGGACAGGAGGTAACATTCAGTACTTC; cdr3_aa: CASSLVQGTGGNIQYF; clone_size: few; j_call: TRBJ2-4; d_call: TRBD1; v_call: TRBV7-9